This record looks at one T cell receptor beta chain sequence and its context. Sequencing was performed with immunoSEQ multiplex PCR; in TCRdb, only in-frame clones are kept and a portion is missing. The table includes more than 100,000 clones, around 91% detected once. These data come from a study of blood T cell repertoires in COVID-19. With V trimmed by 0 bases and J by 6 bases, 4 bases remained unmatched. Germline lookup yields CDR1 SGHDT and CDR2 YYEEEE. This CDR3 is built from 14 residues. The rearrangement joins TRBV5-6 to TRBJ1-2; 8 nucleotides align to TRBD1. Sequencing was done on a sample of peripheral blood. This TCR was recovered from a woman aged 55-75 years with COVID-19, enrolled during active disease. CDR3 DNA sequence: TGTGCCAGCAGCTTGGGGACAGGGTCCCATGGCTACACCTTC. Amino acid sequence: CASSLGTGSHGYTF.